This section outlines one T cell receptor beta chain sequence together with its context. It was from around 18,000 to 910,000 sorted cells, with 10%, 30% or 50% RNA, that naive CD8 libraries came. Using a CD8+CD4-CCR7+CD45RA+ phenotype, naive CD8 T cells were sorted. This sample is drawn from a study of molecular identifiers for immune sequencing clone quantification. Per germline, CDR1 MGHRA and CDR2 YSYEKL. Trimming cost V 0 bases and J 7 bases, with 16 bases left between them. CDR3 length: 15 residues. TCRdb re-called the PCR reads through MiXCR, storing one row per CDR3 protein. Of about half a million distinct CDR3 sequences in the sample, around 21% are singletons; the top ten hold approximately 0.8%.

This clonotype was obtained from a human donor in good health. Some libraries in this study had Jurkat cell RNA spiked in. The V call is TRBV4-1, the J call TRBJ2-7, with D maybe TRBD2 (5 bases). The sample taken for sequencing was naive CD8+ T cells from blood, with Jurkat cell RNA spiked in. Subset reported: FACS-sorted CD8+CD4-CCR7+CD45RA+ naive T cells. The CDR3 loop is CASSQEGLSSGEQYF. Written as DNA, the CDR3 is TGCGCCAGCAGCCAAGAGGGGTTGAGTTCGGGGGAGCAGTACTTC.